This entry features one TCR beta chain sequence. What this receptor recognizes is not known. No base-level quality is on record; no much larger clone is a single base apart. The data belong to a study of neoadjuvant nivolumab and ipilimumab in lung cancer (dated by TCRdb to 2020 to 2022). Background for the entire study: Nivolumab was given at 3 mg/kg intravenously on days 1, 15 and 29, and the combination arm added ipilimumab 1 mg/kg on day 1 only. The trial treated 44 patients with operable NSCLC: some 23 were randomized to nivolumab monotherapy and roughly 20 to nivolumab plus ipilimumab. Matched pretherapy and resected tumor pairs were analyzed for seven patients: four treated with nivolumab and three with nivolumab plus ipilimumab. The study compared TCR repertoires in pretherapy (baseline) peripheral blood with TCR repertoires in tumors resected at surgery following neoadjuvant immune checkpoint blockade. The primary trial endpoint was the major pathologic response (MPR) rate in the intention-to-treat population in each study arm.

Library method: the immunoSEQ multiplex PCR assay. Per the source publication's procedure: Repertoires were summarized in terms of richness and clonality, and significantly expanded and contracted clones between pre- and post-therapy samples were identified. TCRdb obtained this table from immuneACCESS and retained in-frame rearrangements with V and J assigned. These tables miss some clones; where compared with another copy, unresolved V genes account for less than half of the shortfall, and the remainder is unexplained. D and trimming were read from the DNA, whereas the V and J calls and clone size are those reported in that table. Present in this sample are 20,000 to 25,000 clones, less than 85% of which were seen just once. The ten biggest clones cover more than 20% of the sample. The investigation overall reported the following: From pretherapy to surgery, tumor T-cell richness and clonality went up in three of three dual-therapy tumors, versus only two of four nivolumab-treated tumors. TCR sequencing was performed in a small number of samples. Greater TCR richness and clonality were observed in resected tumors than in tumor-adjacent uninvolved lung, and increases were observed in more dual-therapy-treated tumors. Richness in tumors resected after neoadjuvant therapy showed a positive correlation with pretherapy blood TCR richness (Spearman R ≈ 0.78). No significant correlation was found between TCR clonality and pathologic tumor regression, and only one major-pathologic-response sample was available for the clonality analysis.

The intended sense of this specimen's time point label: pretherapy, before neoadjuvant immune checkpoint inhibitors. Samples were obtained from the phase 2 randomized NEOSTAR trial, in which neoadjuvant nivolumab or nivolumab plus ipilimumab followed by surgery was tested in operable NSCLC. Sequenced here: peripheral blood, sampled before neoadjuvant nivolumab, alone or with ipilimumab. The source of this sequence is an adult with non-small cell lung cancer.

The CDR3 here reads CASSPEDPMSKQYF. The base sequence is TGTGCCAGCTCACCGGAGGACCCAATGTCGAAGCAGTACTTC. Recombination linked TRBV18 to TRBJ2-7, and possibly TRBD2, on 5 matching bases. As encoded in the germline V gene, CDR1 is KGHSH while CDR2 is LQKENI. V and J lose 3 bases and 8 bases, and a span of 17 bases separates them. From the cysteine up to the phenylalanine, the CDR3 has a length of 14 residues. Solely the CDR3 DNA is kept, with 42 bases framed from the first base.